Below, 9 T cell receptor beta chains from the same sample are listed, as sequenced in a study of patients and donors after allogeneic stem cell transplantation. Via MiXCR, TCRdb re-called the RT-PCR reads, giving one row per CDR3 protein. The sample shows about 160,000 distinct CDR3 sequences, approximately 24% of them seen only once. Sequences were obtained from blood, either unsorted or a sorted T cell fraction (not recorded which). All receptors come from a human donor who was either an allogeneic HSCT recipient or a stem cell or donor lymphocyte infusion donor (not recorded which). It is not recorded whose cells these are; they may come from a transplant donor.

V and J are TRBV6-6 and TRBJ1-4; the D gene is possibly TRBD1 (6 bases). This CDR3 region has 18 residues. The V gene lost 0 bases and the J gene lost 5 bases, with 19 bases spanning the gap. Per germline, CDR1 MNHNY and CDR2 SVGAGI (reference sequence). CDR3 DNA: TGTGCCAGCAGTTACTCACCAGTACAGGGAATATTGAATGAAAAACTGTTTTTT. It encodes CASSYSPVQGILNEKLFF.

This clonotype occurred a few times. This sequence joins TRBV7-2 and TRBJ1-2, with D tentatively TRBD1 (5 bases). V was cut by 5 bases and J by 4 bases, with 11 bases left in between. The CDR3 runs 13 residues. The germline gives CDR1 SGHTA, CDR2 FQGNSA. The CDR3 loop is CASSLDRTYGYTF. CDR3 DNA sequence: TGTGCCAGCAGCCTCGACAGAACCTATGGCTACACCTTC.

This clonotype was seen just once. The gene calls are TRBV12-3 or TRBV12-4 and TRBJ2-1; weak D call: TRBD2 (6 bases). Trimming shortened V by 3 bases and J by 16 bases, and 13 bases separated the two germline ends. This CDR3 is 11 amino acids long. DNA of the CDR3: TGTGCCAGCAGTTTTTTGGGGGGTTACTTCTTC. It encodes CASSFLGGYFF.

The rearrangement joins TRBV7-2 to TRBJ2-5; D not resolved. Germline V gene lookup returns CDR1 SGHTA and CDR2 FQGNSA. V lost 1 base and J lost 5, with 11 bases in between. This CDR3 comprises 14 residues. CDR3 sequence reads: CASSLVGLQETQYF. CDR3 sequence (DNA): TGTGCCAGCAGCTTAGTAGGGCTACAGGAGACCCAGTACTTC.

The J gene is TRBJ2-7, the V gene TRBV20-1; a possible D gene is TRBD1 (6 bases). With 6 bases removed from V and 9 bases from J, the gap between germline ends came to 24 bases. This CDR3 has 14 residues. In germline, CDR1 is DFQATT, CDR2 SNEGSKA (reference sequence). In DNA form, the CDR3 reads TGCAGTGCACCAAACTTAAAAGGGGGAGTCGCGCAGTACTTC. Its protein is CSAPNLKGGVAQYF.

The chain couples TRBV29-1 to TRBJ1-5; the match to TRBD1 covers 7 bases. V gave up 1 base and J gave up 6 bases; unmatched junction bases: 3. Germline V gene lookup returns CDR1 SQVTM and CDR2 ANQGSEA. CDR3 size: 13 residues. CDR3 residues: CSVEVAGGQPQHF. CDR3 in DNA: TGCAGCGTTGAAGTGGCAGGGGGTCAGCCCCAGCATTTT.

The V call is TRBV20-1, the J call TRBJ2-1, with 9 bases that match TRBD2. CDR1 and CDR2 (germline): DFQATT, SNEGSKA (reference sequence). J gave up 6 bases and V 4 bases, and 7 bases lay outside the gene matches. This CDR3 is built from 14 residues. CDR3 in DNA: TGCAGTGCTACCCTAGCGGGAAGGCTCAATGAGCAGTTCTTC. Amino acid sequence: CSATLAGRLNEQFF.

This clonotype came up a few times. The genes are TRBV5-1 and TRBJ2-2; 7 nucleotides line up with TRBD1. Trimming took 2 bases from V and 1 from J; bases not matched to a gene: 5. The CDR3 is 16 amino acids. The germline gives CDR1 SGHRS, CDR2 YFSETQ. DNA for the CDR3: TGCGCCAGCAGCTTTAGGACAGGCCTGAACACCGGGGAGCTGTTTTTT. Encoded protein: CASSFRTGLNTGELFF.

This clonotype showed up many times. This chain links TRBV6-5 with TRBJ1-5; 7 bases match TRBD1. The J segment lost 5 bases and the V segment lost 6 bases, leaving 7 bases of the junction unmatched. Germline CDR1 reads MNHEY; CDR2 reads SVGAGI. This CDR3 has 14 residues. DNA for the CDR3: TGTGCCAGCAGCCGCCAGACAGGGTATCAGCCCCAGCATTTT. Amino acids: CASSRQTGYQPQHF.